Given below is one T cell receptor (beta chain) in context. It lacks a known antigen. No quality values exist for individual bases; no much larger clone is one base distant. The CDR3 starts with the cysteine, ends with the phenylalanine, and has 15 residues. Of all the DNA, just the CDR3 is kept, 45 bases in frame from base 1. Trimming leaves V shorter by 0 bases and J shorter by 5 bases, with the junction holding 8 bases beyond the gene matches. CDR1 and CDR2 are read off the germline V gene as SGHRS and YFSETQ. In total, 666 healthy bone marrow donors made up the cohort. Cohort members were all nominally healthy when sampled, although unrecorded immune exposures were likely present. The donor tested CMV seropositive, placing the donor among the 250 to 300 seropositive members of the cohort. A peripheral blood sample was provided by each donor, and peripheral blood mononuclear cells were used for TCR beta sequencing. Genomic DNA was extracted from the blood cell samples with the Qiagen DNeasy Blood Extraction Kit.

This sample is part of a study of cytomegalovirus exposure and HLA in healthy donors (dated by TCRdb to between 2016 and 2019). With respect to the entire study: According to an earlier analysis of 550 to 750 of the donors, some 180 million T cells yielded roughly 110 million unique TCR beta sequences and 250 to 350 Gb of sequence data. An early release that covered 500 to 800 HLA-typed donors contained around 300 gigabases of sequencing data and tens of millions of unique TCR sequences. Of the roughly 390 genotyped donors, less than 85% were placed in the genetic ancestry cluster associated with self-reported Caucasian donors. The aim of the study was to test whether cataloging public T cell receptors could identify signatures of past pathogen exposure. The T cell repertoires of several hundred subjects were profiled by immunosequencing and related to cytomegalovirus serostatus. A separate validation cohort of 100 to 150 different subjects was used in addition to the 666-subject first cohort. To predict cytomegalovirus infection status, the study combined high-throughput TCR immunosequencing, statistical association of individual TCRs with disease status, and machine learning. In a later analysis, previously published TCR beta repertoires from 550 to 750 donors were re-analyzed and high-resolution HLA genotyping was added so that TCR occurrence patterns could be studied. In the later analysis, no new phenotypic data were used to find candidate immune exposures; instead, reliance was placed on TCR beta sequences and their occurrence across donors. An earlier analysis of more than 450 of the donors used high-throughput TCR beta sequencing to judge whether each TCR beta V gene segment behaved as functional or pseudogenic. Donor age, sex, ethnicity and CMV serostatus were compiled together with the repertoire data. In a later genetic analysis, genome-wide SNP genotypes for about 55% of the roughly 700 donors were used, and that subset was treated as a discovery cohort. Every discovery cohort repertoire had been produced on one sequencing platform. Both class I and class II loci were covered by HLA typing, at four-digit resolution. The number of donors typed differed by locus, with about 629-640 for A, B, C, DRB1 and DQB1, roughly 550 for DQA1, 606 for DPA1, and 450 to 480 for DPB1. Several DR-DQ haplotypes were treated as single units for association and clustering because of strong linkage in the cohort. Among some 400 genotyped donors of the cohort, an average of roughly 240,000 unique TCR beta nucleotide sequences were sequenced per donor, roughly 18% of them non-productive. Study-level results and caveats: Sequencing depth was assumed to be roughly uniform across donors in the presence/absence analyses, though that assumption may not hold. In a later analysis, several top co-occurrence clusters were reported to appear linked to parvovirus B19, influenza, CMV and Epstein-Barr virus. A cluster of highly shared sequence variants was judged likely to be a technical artifact of the sequencing pipeline. The authors suggested that the approach could potentially be extended to other disease states and immunological phenotypes. Cytomegalovirus status was reported to be diagnosed by the classifier with high specificity and sensitivity in both the original and validation cohorts. The 87-base-pair reads could not distinguish some IMGT-functional V segments, including TRBV6-2 and TRBV6-3, so those segments were excluded. While some public TCRs were present in many individuals, most TCR sequences turned up only very rarely across donors. In a later analysis, around 17,000 TCR beta sequences were associated with specific HLA alleles at a false discovery rate of 0.05. Because HLA typing was unavailable for some donors at each locus, only the typed subset was used in association tests. A further reported finding was that TCR beta sequences accurately predicted the HLA-A and HLA-B alleles for most subjects in the first cohort. In an earlier analysis of some 540 of the donors, most TCR beta V segments appeared in productive rearrangements about 90% or about 30% of the time, broadly matching IMGT annotations. A later genetic analysis reported fewer N-insertions in productive TCRs among donors in an Asian-associated ancestry cluster than the roughly 720-donor mean. Only TCR beta chains were sequenced in this cohort, and the absence of alpha or paired-chain data limited detectable features. In the study, about 150 TCR beta chains were listed as associated with cytomegalovirus. The only immune exposure information available for the cohort was CMV serostatus. A few of the identified cytomegalovirus-associated TCR beta chains were confirmed in vitro to be specific for cytomegalovirus antigens. When HLA alleles, especially DR and DQ, strongly co-occurred, TCR associations were difficult to assign to individual alleles. A later analysis found that TCR association rates varied across HLA loci, with DRB1 alleles showing the most associated TCRs and HLA-C alleles the fewest. In a later analysis, HLA-associated TCR beta chains showed more clonal expansion and lower generation probabilities than non-associated chains that were equally common. Correlated functional status among segregating V segments might be attributable to linkage disequilibrium, but an unknown experimental factor could not be ruled out. According to a later analysis, most CMV-associated TCR beta chains appeared to be HLA-restricted, and the HLA associations seemed to be driven largely by CMV exposure. The earlier analysis of around 600 of the donors excluded fewer than 20 rarely observed V segments, including chromosome 9 orphons, because counts were too low. In a later genetic analysis, a missense DCLRE1C variant was associated with V-gene and J-gene trimming of TCR beta chains, and the association was replicated in an independent cohort.

Library method: the immunoSEQ multiplex PCR assay. The multiplex PCR relied on a mix of 60 forward primers for TCR Vbeta segments and 13 reverse primers for TCR Jbeta segments. The CDR3 region of rearranged TCR beta genes was amplified from genomic DNA by a multiplex PCR assay. On the Illumina HiSeq System, the amplified TCR beta libraries were sequenced as 87-base-pair reads. The authors processed their data as follows. A later analysis tallied 75 million to 95 million unique TCR beta chains across the 700 or so repertoires, and about 10 million of those chains were shared by two or more donors. To remove PCR and sequencing errors, raw reads were error-corrected and collapsed into unique sequences using a nearest-neighbor algorithm that merged closely related sequences. CDR3 sequences were aligned to IMGT reference sequences to assign V, D and J gene segments. Each retained sequence needed at least a six-nucleotide match to both a V gene segment and a J gene segment. Rearrangements were called productive when the CDR3 lacked stop codons and stayed in frame with V and J; all others were non-productive. CDR3 was defined according to IMGT convention as the region running from the second conserved V-encoded cysteine to the conserved J-encoded phenylalanine. In an earlier analysis of 500 to 650 of the donors, sequences lacking an unambiguous match to a single V gene segment were excluded. An earlier analysis of 587 of the donors classified V segments as functional when productive rearrangements were above 56.7% and as segregating when the standard deviation between donors was above 5%. A statistical classification framework was developed to diagnose cytomegalovirus status using the catalog of TCR beta chain sequences. V and J gene assignment, in a later analysis, came from comparing TCR nucleotide sequences with IMGT/GENE-DB human TR gene sequences. A later analysis assigned CDR3 sequences and most-parsimonious VDJ recombination scenarios with the TCRdist pipeline. In a later analysis, each TCR beta chain was defined by its CDR3 amino acid sequence together with its V-gene family, and reads lacking a unique V-gene family were excluded. In a later analysis, fewer than 650 highly shared, low-generation-probability nucleotide sequences were removed to address suspected cross-contamination and a sequencing artifact. A later analysis calculated a clonal expansion index for each public chain from normalized within-repertoire ranks of inferred template counts. Generation probabilities in a later analysis came from a VDJ recombination model fitted to out-of-frame rearrangements, and those results were checked against IGoR. In a later analysis, TCR-TCR, TCR-HLA and TCR-CMV co-occurrence was scored with hypergeometric tests, and a repertoire-size bias correction was applied to TCR pairs. To estimate false discovery rates, a later analysis permuted the HLA or CMV assignments 20 times. In a later analysis, co-occurring TCRs were grouped using DBSCAN, and TCRdist sequence similarity was added for clustering within HLA-allele-positive subsets. Repertoires with fewer than 30,000 or more than 120,000 public chains were left out of co-occurrence clustering, as were four to six repertoires with anomalous nucleotide sharing. TCRdb limited this immuneACCESS table to in-frame rearrangements with V and J called. A share of clones is missing; checked studies link under half to unresolved V genes, and the rest is unexplained. V and J calls and clone size are as listed in that table; D and trimming were resolved from the DNA. The sample table records over 150,000 clones; 75% to 85% of these occur just once. The biggest ten clones account for 3% to 4.5% of the sample.

The rearranged segments are TRBV5-1 and TRBJ2-7, with 7 junctional bases fitting TRBD2. The TCR sequence derives from a woman aged 55-69 years in good health and CMV-seropositive. Sequenced material: PBMCs. The CDR3 region has the sequence CASSLAWAGVNEQYF. The nucleotide sequence reads TGCGCCAGCAGCTTGGCCTGGGCGGGAGTCAACGAGCAGTACTTC. The reference TRBV5-1 and TRBJ2-7 proteins fill in what lies around the CDR3, so the full variable domain reads KAGVTQTPRYLIKTRGQQVTLSCSPISGHRSVSWYQQTPGQGLQFLFEYFSETQRNKGNFPGRFSGRQFSNSRSEMNVSTLELGDSALYLCASSLAWAGVNEQYFGPGTRLTVT.